A single sample gave rise to the 5 T cell receptor beta chains below, sequenced in a study of beta chain features in type 1 diabetes. TCRB transcripts that were expressed got sequenced, as all of the isolated RNA had been reverse transcribed. Sequencing was performed with immunoSEQ multiplex PCR; in TCRdb, only in-frame clones are kept and a portion is missing. The sample has about 470,000 clones; roughly 31% are singletons. The sequenced sample was naive CD4+ T cells from blood. Receptor source: a young man in good health.

The chain has TRBV30 and TRBJ2-7; 9 bases align to TRBD1. J lost 8 bases, V lost 7 bases, and 15 bases had no gene match. The CDR3 is made up of 14 amino acids. Germline assignment: CDR1 GTSNPN and CDR2 SVGIG (reference sequence). CDR3 region: CASRTGGGGTKQYF. DNA of the CDR3: TGTGCCTCGAGAACAGGGGGCGGGGGTACGAAGCAGTACTTC.

To note about this clone: The sample carries other DNA sequences with the same CDR3. The chain uses TRBV30 and TRBJ1-2, with D possibly matching TRBD1 (6 bases). The CDR3 length is 13 residues. V was clipped by 3 bases and J by 0 bases, with 8 bases between them. CDR1 is GTSNPN, CDR2 SVGIG, per germline (reference sequence). The CDR3 loop is CAWRGGPNYGYTF. The DNA of the CDR3 is TGTGCCTGGAGAGGGGGTCCTAACTATGGCTACACCTTC. The full variable domain, with the rest looked up from reference TRBV30 and TRBJ1-2, is SQTIHQWPATLVQPVGSPLSLECTVEGTSNPNLYWYRQAAGRGLQLLFYSVGIGQISSEVPQNLSASRPQDRQFILSSKKLLLSDSGFYLCAWRGGPNYGYTFGSGTRLTVV.

This clone appeared a few times. The chain links TRBV10-3 to TRBJ2-5; D perhaps matches TRBD2 (6 bases). V dropped 11 bases and J dropped 2 bases, with 18 bases sitting between them. CDR3 length equals 14 residues. The germline CDR1 and CDR2 sequences are ENHRY and SYGVKD. CDR3 loop: CASRLARLQETQYF. CDR3 DNA sequence: TGTGCCTCCCGGCTAGCGAGGTTACAAGAGACCCAGTACTTC.

V usage is TRBV9 and J usage is TRBJ2-3; 9 bases line up with TRBD2. The CDR3 length is 15 residues. Looked up from germline, CDR1 is SGDLS and CDR2 is YYNGEE. J was trimmed by 6 bases and V by 1 base; bases with no gene match: 6. The CDR3: CASSVFSGSLDTQYF. CDR3 DNA: TGTGCCAGCAGCGTATTTAGCGGGAGTCTGGATACGCAGTATTTT.

The chain is built from TRBV30 and TRBJ2-1; 10 bases align to TRBD1. Germline V gene lookup returns CDR1 GTSNPN and CDR2 SVGIG (reference sequence). After removal of 5 bases from V and 6 bases from J, the junction contained 4 bases not matched to a gene. The CDR3 consists of 13 residues. The CDR3: CAWYRDRGNEQFF. The CDR3 DNA reads as TGTGCCTGGTATAGGGACAGGGGCAATGAGCAGTTCTTC. The full variable domain, rest sourced from reference TRBV30 and TRBJ2-1, is SQTIHQWPATLVQPVGSPLSLECTVEGTSNPNLYWYRQAAGRGLQLLFYSVGIGQISSEVPQNLSASRPQDRQFILSSKKLLLSDSGFYLCAWYRDRGNEQFFGPGTRLTVL.